Shown below are 9 T cell receptor beta chains from a single sample sequenced in a study of vaccination and CD4 T cells after COVID-19. Treatment described: roughly 10-day PBMC culture with coronavirus spike peptide pools or control peptides (ViraFEST assay). For these TCRs, the target antigens are not known. Sequencing of the DNA from cultured CD4+ T cells was carried out with the Oncomine TCR Beta short-read assay. One entry per CDR3 protein results from TCRdb running MiXCR on the PCR reads. This table holds some 13,000 distinct CDR3 sequences, just under 75% found once. The sequencing sample was made of CD4+ T cells from blood, cultured in vitro. These receptors were collected from a human donor who had recovered from COVID-19.

The J gene is TRBJ1-2, the V gene TRBV27; D not resolved. The CDR3 length is 15 residues. Germline V gene data show CDR1 as MNHEY and CDR2 as SMNVEV (reference sequence). The V end was cut by 4 bases, the J end by 3 bases, with 15 bases between. Written as DNA, the CDR3 is TGTGCCAGCAGTTCCCTCAGACACAGCGACTATGGCTACACCTTC. It specifies CASSSLRHSDYGYTF.

The table lists this clonotype with a few counts. The rearrangement uses TRBV10-2 and TRBJ2-7; no reliable D call. The CDR3 length is 16 residues. From germline, CDR1 is WSHSY and CDR2 SAAADI. V gave up 3 bases and J gave up 0 bases, with 15 bases separating them. CDR3 nucleotide sequence: TGCGCCAGCAGTGATGGGCAGAAGGGTCCCTCCTACGAGCAGTACTTC. Its protein product is CASSDGQKGPSYEQYF.

The CDR3 sequence is CASSDRDRGFYEQYF. The CDR3 coding sequence is TGTGCCAGCAGCGACCGGGACAGGGGCTTCTACGAGCAGTACTTC. This chain connects TRBV6-1 to TRBJ2-7, with 10 bases lining up with TRBD1. CDR1 is MNHNS, CDR2 SASEGT, per germline. With V trimmed by 6 bases and J by 3 bases, 8 bases remained unmatched. The CDR3 spans 15 residues.

This clonotype is a singleton in its sample. The rearrangement joins TRBV2 to TRBJ1-1, with D perhaps matching TRBD1 (5 bases). CDR1 is SNHLY, CDR2 FYNNEI, per germline. This CDR3 region has 15 residues. V dropped 3 bases and J dropped 1 base, with 12 bases sitting between them. CDR3 loop: CASSDPGGRNTEAFF. CDR3 nucleotide sequence: TGTGCCAGCAGTGACCCGGGGGGTAGGAACACTGAAGCTTTCTTT.

This clonotype occurred a few times. The chain combines TRBV15 with TRBJ2-5; D gene unclear. Trimming cost V 1 base and J 7 bases, with 4 bases left between them. Germline V CDR1 and CDR2: LNHNV, YYDKDF (reference sequence). CDR3 length: 11 residues. The CDR3 region is CATSRVGTQYF. The CDR3 DNA reads as TGTGCCACCAGCAGAGTTGGGACCCAGTACTTC.

This sequence joins TRBV11-2 and TRBJ2-7, with 7 bases lining up with TRBD1. The V and J ends lost 1 base and 6 bases, in that order; junction bases with no gene match: 9. The CDR3 length is 15 residues. The germline CDR1 and CDR2 sequences are SGHAT and FQNNGV. CDR3 DNA: TGTGCCAGCAGCTTAGTTTCAGGCAGGGGGACCGAGCAGTACTTC. Protein product: CASSLVSGRGTEQYF.

The chain combines TRBV30 with TRBJ1-6; 10 positions match TRBD1. CDR1 is GTSNPN and CDR2 is SVGIG in the germline V gene (reference sequence). V trimming: 7 bases; J trimming: 9 bases; junction bases outside the gene matches: 9. The CDR3 is made up of 14 amino acids. The CDR3 protein is CAFFSGTGASPLHF. CDR3 nucleotides: TGTGCCTTTTTTTCCGGGACAGGGGCTTCACCCCTCCACTTT. The full variable domain, rest sourced from reference TRBV30 and TRBJ1-6, is SQTIHQWPATLVQPVGSPLSLECTVEGTSNPNLYWYRQAAGRGLQLLFYSVGIGQISSEVPQNLSASRPQDRQFILSSKKLLLSDSGFYLCAFFSGTGASPLHFGNGTRLTVT.

The rearrangement uses TRBV27 and TRBJ2-7, with 7 bases identical to TRBD1. J gave up 0 bases and V 5 bases, and 4 bases lay outside the gene matches. This CDR3 has 14 amino acids. CDR1 is MNHEY, CDR2 SMNVEV, per germline (reference sequence). This CDR3 is CASSTGTASYEQYF. CDR3 nucleotide sequence: TGTGCCAGCAGTACCGGGACAGCCTCCTACGAGCAGTACTTC.

CDR3 protein: CSARVQLGGQPQHF. The CDR3 coding sequence is TGCAGTGCTAGAGTCCAGCTCGGGGGCCAGCCCCAGCATTTT. The gene calls are TRBV20-1 and TRBJ1-5; tentative D call: TRBD1 (6 bases). The CDR3 loop spans 14 amino acids. In germline, CDR1 is DFQATT, CDR2 SNEGSKA (reference sequence). Trimming took off 1 base at V and 7 bases at J, with 14 bases between the two ends.